Below, 13 T cell receptor beta chains from the same sample are listed, as sequenced in a study of blood T cell repertoires in COVID-19. Here immunoSEQ multiplex PCR was the method, and the copy in TCRdb shows in-frame clones only, minus some. The repertoire holds 200,000 to 300,000 clones, with roughly 90% as singletons. The sample consisted of peripheral blood. The receptors come from a man aged 25-45 years with active or convalescent COVID-19.

In nucleotides, the CDR3 is TGTGCCAGCAGTTACTCGATAGATGTCAATGAGCAGTTCTTC. This codes for CASSYSIDVNEQFF. The chain carries TRBV6-5 and TRBJ2-1, with unresolved D. Germline V lookup: CDR1 MNHEY, CDR2 SVGAGI. Between the trimmed V and J ends, which lost 0 bases and 6 bases, there was a span of 9 bases. The CDR3 is 14 amino acids.

This rearrangement joins TRBV5-1 to TRBJ2-7; TRBD2 aligns across 11 bases. Germline V gene sequence: CDR1 SGHRS, CDR2 YFSETQ. This CDR3 has 15 residues. V dropped 0 bases and J dropped 3; count of bases not matched to a gene: 2. CDR3 amino acids: CASSLELAGDYEQYF. In DNA form, the CDR3 reads TGCGCCAGCAGCTTGGAACTAGCGGGGGACTACGAGCAGTACTTC.

J is TRBJ1-5 and V is TRBV11-2; D is undetermined. This CDR3 comprises 15 residues. Germline values: CDR1 SGHAT, CDR2 FQNNGV. Trimming stripped 1 base from V and 0 bases from J, with 7 bases between. CDR3 DNA: TGTGCCAGCAGCTTAGTTCAGTATAGCAATCAGCCCCAGCATTTT. This gives the protein CASSLVQYSNQPQHF.

Written as DNA, the CDR3 is TGCGCCAGCAGCCGTACGCCGGGACAGGGTCATTGGGAGCTGTTTTTT. Encoded protein: CASSRTPGQGHWELFF. This rearrangement joins TRBV5-1 to TRBJ2-2, with TRBD1 matching 9 bases. The germline V gene encodes CDR1 SGHRS and CDR2 YFSETQ. This CDR3 comprises 16 residues. V shed 4 bases and J 9 bases; nucleotides not matched to a gene: 13.

This chain joins TRBV6-5 and TRBJ2-1; tentatively, D is TRBD2 (7 bases). The CDR3 sequence is 15 residues long. The germline V and J ends were trimmed by 10 bases and 6 bases, with 22 bases remaining between them. From germline, CDR1 is MNHEY and CDR2 SVGAGI. In DNA form, the CDR3 reads TGTGCCACCACCTTGGGGGGGGGCCACGTCAATGAGCAGTTCTTC. It is translated as CATTLGGGHVNEQFF.

The gene calls are TRBV27 and TRBJ1-2; 9 nucleotides agree with TRBD1. The CDR3 runs to 18 residues. V trimming: 4 bases; J trimming: 0 bases; junction bases outside the gene matches: 12. Germline V gene lookup returns CDR1 MNHEY and CDR2 SMNVEV (reference sequence). The CDR3 is CASSSTGGIKLANYGYTF. CDR3 in DNA: TGTGCCAGCAGTTCGACAGGGGGAATAAAATTAGCTAACTATGGCTACACCTTC.

This chain joins TRBV19 and TRBJ1-1; possibly TRBD1 for D (5 bases). The CDR3 runs 15 residues. Trimming cost V 9 bases and J 0 bases, with 17 bases left between them. CDR1 and CDR2 from the germline V gene are LNHDA and SQIVND (reference sequence). CDR3: CASRTLQFMNTEAFF. In DNA form, the CDR3 reads TGTGCCAGCAGGACACTCCAGTTCATGAACACTGAAGCTTTCTTT.

The V call is TRBV2, the J call TRBJ1-3; no clear D. Germline CDR1 and CDR2: SNHLY and FYNNEI. This CDR3 is built from 13 residues. Deletions cut 5 bases from V and 4 bases from J, with 9 bases between. CDR3 in amino acids: CASSQGGGNTIYF. CDR3 coding DNA: TGTGCCAGCAGTCAAGGCGGGGGAAACACCATATATTTT.

V is TRBV4-1 and J is TRBJ1-5, with D possibly being TRBD1 (6 bases). Trimming took off 2 bases at V and 2 bases at J, with 7 bases between the two ends. Germline V gene sequence: CDR1 MGHRA, CDR2 YSYEKL. The CDR3 is 14 residues long. This CDR3 is CASSQSGGNQPQHF. The CDR3 coding sequence is TGCGCCAGCAGCCAATCAGGGGGCAATCAGCCCCAGCATTTT.

The chain uses TRBV29-1 and TRBJ1-4, with TRBD1 matching over 7 bases. The germline V gene has CDR1 SQVTM and CDR2 ANQGSEA. CDR3 length: 13 amino acids. Losses at the gene ends were 7 bases for V and 4 bases for J; bases not matched to a gene: 6. CDR3 DNA sequence: TGCAGCGCGAACAGGGGTTATAATGAAAAACTGTTTTTT. It yields the protein CSANRGYNEKLFF.

This rearrangement joins TRBV3-1 (or the pseudogene TRBV3-2) to TRBJ2-7; D is unclear. Germline V CDR1 and CDR2: LGHDT, YNNKEL (reference sequence). V shed 0 bases and J shed 1 base, with 10 bases lying between them. This CDR3 has 15 residues. The CDR3 spells CASSQELAQSYEQYF. The CDR3, as DNA: TGTGCCAGCAGCCAAGAGTTGGCCCAATCCTACGAGCAGTACTTC.

The genes are TRBV6-1 and TRBJ2-1; 9 bases are shared with TRBD2. CDR3 size: 18 residues. Germline values: CDR1 MNHNS, CDR2 SASEGT. After removal of 2 bases from V and 4 bases from J, the junction contained 12 bases not matched to a gene. The CDR3 loop reads CASSEHPQLAGTYNEQFF. The CDR3 coding sequence is TGTGCCAGCAGTGAACACCCTCAACTAGCGGGTACATACAATGAGCAGTTCTTC.

Many counts were recorded for this clone. The J gene is TRBJ1-1, the V gene TRBV6-5, with D perhaps TRBD1 (6 bases). Trimming left V 7 bases short and J 0 bases short, with 12 bases between. The CDR3 loop spans 14 amino acids. The germline V gene encodes CDR1 MNHEY and CDR2 SVGAGI. This CDR3 reads CASIGGRMNTEAFF. CDR3 sequence (DNA): TGTGCCAGCATCGGGGGGCGCATGAACACTGAAGCTTTCTTT.